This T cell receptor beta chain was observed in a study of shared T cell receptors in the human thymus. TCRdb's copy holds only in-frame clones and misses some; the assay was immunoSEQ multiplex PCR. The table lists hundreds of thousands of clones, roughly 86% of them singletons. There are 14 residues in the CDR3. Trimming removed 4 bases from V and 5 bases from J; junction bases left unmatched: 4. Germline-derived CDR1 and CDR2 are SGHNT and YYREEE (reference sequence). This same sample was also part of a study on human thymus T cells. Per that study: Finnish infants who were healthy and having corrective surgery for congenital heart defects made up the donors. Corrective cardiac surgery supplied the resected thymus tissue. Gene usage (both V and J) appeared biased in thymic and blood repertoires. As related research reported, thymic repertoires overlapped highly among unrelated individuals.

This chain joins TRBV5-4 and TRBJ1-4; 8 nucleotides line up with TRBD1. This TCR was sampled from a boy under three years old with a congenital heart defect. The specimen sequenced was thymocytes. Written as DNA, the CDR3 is TGTGCCAGCAGCCCACAGGGGGGGAATGAAAAACTGTTTTTT. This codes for CASSPQGGNEKLFF.